This T cell receptor (beta chain) emerged from a study of blood T cell repertoires in COVID-19. Germline values: CDR1 LNHDA, CDR2 SQIVND (reference sequence). V lost 5 bases to trimming and J lost 0 bases, with 11 bases between them. The CDR3 spans 15 residues. Sequencing was performed with immunoSEQ multiplex PCR; in TCRdb, only in-frame clones are kept and a portion is missing. The data hold under 70,000 clones, with approximately 90% observed a single time. This TCR was recovered from an elderly man with acute or convalescent COVID-19. This rearrangement joins TRBV19 to TRBJ1-3; D possibly corresponds to TRBD1 (5 bases). The sequenced material came from peripheral blood. Here the CDR3 DNA reads TGTGCCAGTAGTCCAGGGTCTTTCTCTGGAAACACCATATATTTT. The encoded protein is CASSPGSFSGNTIYF. The variable domain in full, with the rest retrieved from reference TRBV19 and TRBJ1-3, is DGGITQSPKYLFRKEGQNVTLSCEQNLNHDAMYWYRQDPGQGLRLIYYSQIVNDFQKGDIAEGYSVSREKKESFPLTVTSAQKNPTAFYLCASSPGSFSGNTIYFGEGSWLTVV.